This T cell receptor beta chain was identified during a study of CD8 T cells in ankylosing spondylitis. Molecular-barcoded quantitative 5'-RACE produced these TCR beta libraries. TCRdb analysed the 5' RACE reads with MiXCR anew, one entry per CDR3 protein. The table records over 110,000 distinct CDR3 sequences, roughly 8.3% of them present only once. In this sample, this clonotype turned up many times. Its antigen is undetermined. General study points: The authors reported significant enrichment of disease-linked clones in matched ankylosing spondylitis synovial fluid.

Germline-derived CDR1 and CDR2 are SGHRS and YFSETQ. This CDR3 has 16 residues. V was clipped by 3 bases and J by 3 bases, with 18 bases between them. The sequenced sample consisted of synovial fluid, either unsorted or a sorted T cell fraction (not recorded which). The sequence derives from a male donor with ankylosing spondylitis. The chain combines TRBV5-1 with TRBJ1-2; D not certain. In DNA, the CDR3 is TGCGCCAGCAGCTCGGGTGGCAGGTCCCCCTACTATGGCTACACCTTC. Translated, it gives CASSSGGRSPYYGYTF.